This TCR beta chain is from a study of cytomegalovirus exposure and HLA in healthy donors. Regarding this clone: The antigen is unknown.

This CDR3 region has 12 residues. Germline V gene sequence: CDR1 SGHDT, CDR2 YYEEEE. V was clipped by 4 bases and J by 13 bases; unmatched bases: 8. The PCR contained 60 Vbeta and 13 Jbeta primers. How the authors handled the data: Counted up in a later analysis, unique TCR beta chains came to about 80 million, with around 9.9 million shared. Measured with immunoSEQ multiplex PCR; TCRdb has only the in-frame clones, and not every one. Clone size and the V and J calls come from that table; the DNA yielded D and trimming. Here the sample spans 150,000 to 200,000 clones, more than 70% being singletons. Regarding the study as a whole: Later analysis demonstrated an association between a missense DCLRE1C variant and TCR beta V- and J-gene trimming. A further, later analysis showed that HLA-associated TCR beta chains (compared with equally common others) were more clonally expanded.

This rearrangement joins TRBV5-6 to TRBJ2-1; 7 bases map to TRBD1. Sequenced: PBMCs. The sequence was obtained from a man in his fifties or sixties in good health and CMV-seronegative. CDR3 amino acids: CASSVDRAQQFF. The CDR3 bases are TGTGCCAGCAGCGTCGACAGGGCGCAACAGTTCTTC.